The entry below gives a single T cell receptor (beta chain) sequence along with its context. The data were obtained in a study of PD-L1 blockade in urothelial cancer. Study-level information: Atezolizumab therapy began for patients in about 2014, dosed at 1,200 mg intravenously every 3 weeks. About 90% of the roughly 30 patients were men with bladder-origin urothelial cancer. Analysis of the blood was performed 3 weeks (second dose) and 6 weeks after treatment start. Among blood samples, the median T cell count was about 130,000.

The time point denotes: pretreatment peripheral blood. Repertoires were generated with immunoSEQ multiplex PCR, while TCRdb's copy carries only in-frame clones and drops some. Of approximately 90,000 clones in the sample, 84% are singletons; the top ten hold approximately 2%. Per the germline V gene, CDR1 is MNHEY and CDR2 is SVGAGI. The CDR3 is 15 residues long. Germline trimming cut 6 bases from V and 7 bases from J; bases unmatched to any gene: 12. This rearrangement joins TRBV6-5 to TRBJ2-3, with 8 bases aligning to TRBD1. The clonotype comes from a man aged 55 to 69 with urothelial cancer. Sequencing used PBMCs, obtained around atezolizumab (anti-PD-L1) treatment. This chain's CDR3 is CASSRDRGAPNTQYF. As DNA, the CDR3 is TGTGCCAGCAGCCGCGACAGGGGTGCCCCAAATACGCAGTATTTT.